One sample yielded the 2 T cell receptor beta chains listed below, sequenced in a study of monozygotic twins with inflammatory bowel disease (dated by TCRdb to about 2019). Library preparation was by 5' RACE. The listed sequencing device is Illumina HiSeq 2500. With the reads reprocessed by TCRdb, a single entry stands for each CDR3 protein sequence and no DNA is reported. The table of this sample itemizes around 230,000 distinct CDR3 sequences. Together, the top ten hold around 1.5% of the sample. Specimen: blood. The receptors here all came from a human donor with ulcerative colitis or Crohn's disease, or a healthy co-twin of an affected twin (not recorded which).

The chain links TRBV7-2 to TRBJ2-5; TCRdb designates TRBD2, a call that cannot be tested without DNA. The CDR3 extends over 13 amino acids. CDR1 and CDR2 from the germline V gene are SGHTA and FQGNSA. CDR3 protein: CASSGGLVETQYF.

The chain joins TRBV24-1 to TRBJ1-5; TCRdb indicates TRBD1, and absent DNA this call remains unverified. Germline CDR1 reads KGHDR; CDR2 reads SFDVKD. The CDR3 runs to 15 residues. The CDR3 is CATSPGTGGNQPQHF.